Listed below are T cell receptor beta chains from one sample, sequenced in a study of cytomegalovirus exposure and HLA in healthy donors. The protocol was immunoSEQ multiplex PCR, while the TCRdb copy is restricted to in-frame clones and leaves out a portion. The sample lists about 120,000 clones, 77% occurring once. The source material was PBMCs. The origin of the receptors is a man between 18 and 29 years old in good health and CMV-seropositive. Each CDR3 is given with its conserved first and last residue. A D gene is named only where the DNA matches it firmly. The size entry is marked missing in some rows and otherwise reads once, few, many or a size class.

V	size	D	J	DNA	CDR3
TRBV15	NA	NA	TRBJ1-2	TGTGCCACCAGCCTCTCCACCTCAGTTTATGGCTACACCTTC	CATSLSTSVYGYTF
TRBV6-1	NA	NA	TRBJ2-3	TGTGCCAGTTCCCTTGGCGGGGCTAGCACAGATACGCAGTATTTT	CASSLGGASTDTQYF
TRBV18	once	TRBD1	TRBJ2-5	TGTGCCAGCTCACCAGCGACAGGGTTGGGGGAGACCCAGTACTTC	CASSPATGLGETQYF
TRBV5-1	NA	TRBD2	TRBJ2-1	TGCGCCAGCAGCCTCCGTTCTGGACTAGCGGGAGGGGGTAATGAGCAGTTCTTC	CASSLRSGLAGGGNEQFF
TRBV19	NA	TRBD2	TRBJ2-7	TGTGCCAGTAGTCTTAGCGGGAGTAGCTACGAGCAGTACTTC	CASSLSGSSYEQYF
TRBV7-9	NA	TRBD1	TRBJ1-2	TGTGCCAGCAGCTTAGCCGCAGGGGGAGACTACACCTTC	CASSLAAGGDYTF
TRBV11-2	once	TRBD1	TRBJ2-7	TGTGCCAGCAGCTTAGAGGGGACAGGGACCTACGAGCAGTACTTC	CASSLEGTGTYEQYF
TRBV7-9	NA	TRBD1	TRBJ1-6	TGTGCCAGCAGCTCCGGGACAGATAATTCACCCCTCCACTTT	CASSSGTDNSPLHF
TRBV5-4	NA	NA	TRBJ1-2	TGTGCCAGCAGCTCCGGGGGAGGCATGCCTAACTATGGCTACACCTTC	CASSSGGGMPNYGYTF
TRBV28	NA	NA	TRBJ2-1	TGTGCCAGCAGTTTAGGGACCAGACAGGCGCAGTTCTTC	CASSLGTRQAQFF
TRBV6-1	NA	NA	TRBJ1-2	TGTGCCAGCAGTGCTAGGGGAATGAACTATGGCTACACCTTC	CASSARGMNYGYTF
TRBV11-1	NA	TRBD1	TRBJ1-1	TGTGCCAGCAGGCTAGCGCGCACAGGGGATCTTAAAACTGAAGCTTTCTTT	CASRLARTGDLKTEAFF
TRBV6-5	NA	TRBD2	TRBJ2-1	TGTGCCAGCAGTTCCCAGACTAGCCGATACAATGAGCAGTTCTTC	CASSSQTSRYNEQFF
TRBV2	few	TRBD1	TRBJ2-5	TGTGCCAGCAGGCATCGGACAGGGGGCCAAGAGACCCAGTACTTC	CASRHRTGGQETQYF
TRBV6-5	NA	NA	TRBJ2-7	TGTGCCAGCAGTTACACCGGTTACGAGCAGTACTTC	CASSYTGYEQYF
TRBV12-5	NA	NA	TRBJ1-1	TGTGCTAGTGGTTTAGGGGGGAACACTGAAGCTTTCTTT	CASGLGGNTEAFF
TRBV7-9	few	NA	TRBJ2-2	TGTGCCAGCAGCCTAATGAACACCGGGGAGCTGTTTTTT	CASSLMNTGELFF
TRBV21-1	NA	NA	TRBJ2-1	TGTGCCAGCAGCAACGGCATGGAGGGCCGTTCCTACAATGAGCAGTTCTTC	CASSNGMEGRSYNEQFF
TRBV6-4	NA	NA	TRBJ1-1	TGTGCCAGCAGCGCAGCTCCGGGGAACACTGAAGCTTTCTTT	CASSAAPGNTEAFF
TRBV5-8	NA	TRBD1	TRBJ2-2	TGTGCCAGCAACCCGGGACAGAGCACCGGGGAGCTGTTTTTT	CASNPGQSTGELFF
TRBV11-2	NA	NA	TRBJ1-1	TGTGCCAGCAGCTCCGACCGAGGCGGGGGTACCCGCGAAGCTTTCTTT	CASSSDRGGGTREAFF
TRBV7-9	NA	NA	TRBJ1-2	TGTGCCAGCAGCTTCCGACAGGTAGACGATGGCTACACCTTC	CASSFRQVDDGYTF
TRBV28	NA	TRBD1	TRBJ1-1	TGTGCCAGCAGACTTACAGGGGGGATGGGGAACACTGAAGCTTTCTTT	CASRLTGGMGNTEAFF
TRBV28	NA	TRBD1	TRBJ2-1	TGTGCCAGCAACGGCCCCTGGGACAGCTACAATGAGCAGTTCTTC	CASNGPWDSYNEQFF
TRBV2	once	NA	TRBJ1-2	TGTGCCAGCAGTGACACAGGGAATAACTATGGCTACACCTTC	CASSDTGNNYGYTF
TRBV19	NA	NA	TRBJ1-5	TGTGCCAGTAGTATAGGGGAGCTAAGTGCGTCTTTTTCGCCCCAGCATTTT	CASSIGELSASFSPQHF
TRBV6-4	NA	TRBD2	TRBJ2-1	TGTGCCAGCAGTGACACTAGCGGGGGGGCCAATGAGCAGTTCTTC	CASSDTSGGANEQFF
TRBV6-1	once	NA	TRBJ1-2	TGTGCCAGCAGCTCCTCCGGGACAACTAACTATGGCTACACCTTC	CASSSSGTTNYGYTF
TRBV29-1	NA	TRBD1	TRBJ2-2	TGCAGCGCCGAGGACAGGGGTAACACCGGGGAGCTGTTTTTT	CSAEDRGNTGELFF